This T cell receptor beta chain was captured by sequencing in a study of blood T cells in healthy people across ages (dated by TCRdb to 2013 to 2016). About the investigation overall: In model experiments, roughly one uniquely barcoded TCR beta cDNA molecule per two T cells was captured by template switching. Donors were grouped into four age groups: young (average about 15 years), middle-aged (39), aged (approximately 58) and long-lived (approximately 82). Age-related changes in TCR beta repertoire diversity were measured in the study by deep sequencing normalized with unique cDNA molecular identifiers. Donors of different ages were randomly distributed across sequencing lanes to avoid experimental bias. Using the same blood draw, the study looked at two additional independent replicas of 1 million unique cDNA reads for two donors, one aged 18 to 30 and the other aged 80 or older. General study outcomes and caveats: Conclusive comparison of naive and antigen-experienced compartments was prevented by the profiling of bulk unsorted PBMCs. Total diversity estimates from one million sequenced T cells were considered lower bounds and underestimates. Because donor CMV infection status was unknown, age-related changes in expanded clonotypes were potentially confounded. The long-lived group showed more naive CD4+ T cells, fewer expanded clones and increased TCR diversity than the aged group, suggesting age selection. Observed TCR beta diversity per million T cells fell roughly linearly with age, and a significant reduction was already apparent by age about 43. The percentage of naive T cells measured by flow cytometry correlated strongly with observed TCR beta diversity.

The CDR3 covers 15 residues, taking in both the cysteine and the phenylalanine. Just CDR3 DNA is preserved here, 45 bases in frame from base 1. The germline V gene (reference sequence) supplies CDR1 MNHEY and CDR2 SMNVEV. Compared with germline, V lacks 6 bases and J lacks 11 bases; bases without a gene match: 9. With respect to this clonotype: Its antigen remains unidentified. No base quality information exists; no much larger clone differs at one position.

The library was obtained by 5' RACE. The data were produced on an Illumina HiSeq 2500. A second roughly 6 to 11 cycle PCR used a sample-barcoded 5' primer and a J-beta primer mix. A template-switch 5' adaptor carrying 12 random nucleotides introduced a unique molecular identifier onto each TCR beta cDNA molecule. Each sample yielded at least 2.5 million CDR3-containing paired-end reads. All of the RNA was converted into first-strand cDNA using the Mint cDNA synthesis kit, with a TRBC-specific oligonucleotide serving as the primer. All cDNA was treated with uracil-DNA glycosylase and then went through a first 18-cycle PCR with the universal primers M1SS and BC2_uni_R. Under the source paper's analysis protocol: Each sample was normalized by randomly selecting 1 million high-quality reads, each carrying a distinct molecular identifier. Reads with shared molecular identifiers were discarded instead of being binned into consensus sequences. CDR3 identification, clonotype clustering and error correction used MiTCR with a Q25 quality threshold and the strictest error-elimination algorithm. A nonparametric unseen species model with Euler transformation was used to estimate a lower bound on total TCR beta diversity. TCRdb itself trimmed the public reads at Q25 with fastp, ran MiXCR and retained productive beta chains. Identical CDR3 proteins give one entry, which carries the most common genes and DNA. The V and J calls here are based on TCRdb, not the publication. The sample table contains about 780,000 distinct CDR3 sequences; only one count was recorded for about 42% of them. Together, the top ten hold around 18% of the sample.

Systemically healthy Caucasian individuals from Russia, approximately 39 in total and aged about 6 to 100 years, were included as donors. Around 10 milliliters of peripheral blood were drawn from each donor into EDTA-treated Vacutainer tubes. Ficoll-Paque density-gradient centrifugation was used to isolate PBMCs, with at least 7 million obtained per sample. Trizol reagent was used to extract total RNA from the PBMCs, yielding at least 6 micrograms per sample. For every donor, an aliquot of PBMCs went through flow cytometry to measure the percentages of naive CD45RAhigh/CD27high T cells. The sequencing sample was made of blood. The chain is encoded by TRBV27 joined to TRBJ1-6; the junction holds 11 bases that match TRBD1. This TCR was recovered from an elderly man in good health. The CDR3 is CASRSSGQGATPLHF. The DNA is TGTGCCAGCAGGAGTTCCGGACAGGGGGCAACACCCCTCCACTTT.